A selection of T cell receptor beta chains follows, all from one sample in a study of blood T cell repertoires in COVID-19. Data came from immunoSEQ multiplex PCR; TCRdb stores just in-frame clones and leaves some out. The table lists over 100,000 clones, 81% of them singletons, with roughly 9% in the top ten. The source material was peripheral blood. These receptors originate from a woman aged 60 to 75 with active or convalescent COVID-19. The CDR3 runs from the conserved cysteine through the conserved F or W.

J gene: TRBJ1-3
V gene: TRBV11-2
CDR3 protein: CASSLWGTAGNTIYF

J gene: TRBJ2-7
V gene: TRBV7-6
CDR3 protein: CASSDQPSGGYSYEQYF

J gene: TRBJ2-5
V gene: TRBV29-1
CDR3 protein: CSVETGTRETQYF

J gene: TRBJ1-4
V gene: TRBV27
CDR3 protein: CASSLALRGHGEKLFF

J gene: TRBJ2-5
V gene: TRBV7-2
CDR3 protein: CASSSQAGSHEETQYF

J gene: TRBJ1-1
V gene: TRBV7-2
CDR3 protein: CASSRVRGDQAFF

J gene: TRBJ2-1
V gene: TRBV30
CDR3 protein: CAWTILRAYNEQFF

J gene: TRBJ1-5
V gene: TRBV5-1
CDR3 protein: CASSLTGGDSQPQHF

J gene: TRBJ1-1
V gene: TRBV11-1
CDR3 protein: CASSFLSYTEAFF

J gene: TRBJ1-3
V gene: TRBV5-1
CDR3 protein: CASSLALTSDLAGRSGNTIYF

J gene: TRBJ2-7
V gene: TRBV6-5
CDR3 protein: CASRPTSGSGDEQYF

J gene: TRBJ2-3
V gene: TRBV30
CDR3 protein: CAWSPSGGPGGPDTQYF

J gene: TRBJ1-3
V gene: TRBV30
CDR3 protein: CAGNRGGNTIYF

J gene: TRBJ2-7
V gene: TRBV11-1
CDR3 protein: CASSPRRDSYEQYF

J gene: TRBJ1-2
V gene: TRBV6-5
CDR3 protein: CASSRQASYGYTF

J gene: TRBJ2-1
V gene: TRBV29-1
CDR3 protein: CSVGRDRPNEQFF

J gene: TRBJ1-6
V gene: TRBV9
CDR3 protein: CASRGQEFEDSPLHF

J gene: TRBJ2-2
V gene: TRBV7-3
CDR3 protein: CASGEGANTGELFF

J gene: TRBJ2-2
V gene: TRBV5-4
CDR3 protein: CASSPPGLAGGVGELFF

J gene: TRBJ2-7
V gene: TRBV10-3
CDR3 protein: CAFSQGAGYEQYF

J gene: TRBJ2-5
V gene: TRBV28
CDR3 protein: CASSSAYETSGMYQETQYF

J gene: TRBJ2-5
V gene: TRBV9
CDR3 protein: CASNLGTLGETQYF

J gene: TRBJ1-1
V gene: TRBV4-1
CDR3 protein: CASSQDPDTEAFF

J gene: TRBJ2-5
V gene: TRBV4-1
CDR3 protein: CASSQVPGAGETQYF

J gene: TRBJ2-2
V gene: TRBV6-2/TRBV6-3
CDR3 protein: CASSPPRLAGAAGELFF

J gene: TRBJ2-1
V gene: TRBV19
CDR3 protein: CASSRGEAGGNEQFF

J gene: TRBJ2-1
V gene: TRBV30
CDR3 protein: CAWKLYGIAGNYEQFF

J gene: TRBJ2-7
V gene: TRBV21-1
CDR3 protein: CASSKLQRELYEQYF

J gene: TRBJ1-3
V gene: TRBV5-1
CDR3 protein: CASSPVAGSSGNTIYF